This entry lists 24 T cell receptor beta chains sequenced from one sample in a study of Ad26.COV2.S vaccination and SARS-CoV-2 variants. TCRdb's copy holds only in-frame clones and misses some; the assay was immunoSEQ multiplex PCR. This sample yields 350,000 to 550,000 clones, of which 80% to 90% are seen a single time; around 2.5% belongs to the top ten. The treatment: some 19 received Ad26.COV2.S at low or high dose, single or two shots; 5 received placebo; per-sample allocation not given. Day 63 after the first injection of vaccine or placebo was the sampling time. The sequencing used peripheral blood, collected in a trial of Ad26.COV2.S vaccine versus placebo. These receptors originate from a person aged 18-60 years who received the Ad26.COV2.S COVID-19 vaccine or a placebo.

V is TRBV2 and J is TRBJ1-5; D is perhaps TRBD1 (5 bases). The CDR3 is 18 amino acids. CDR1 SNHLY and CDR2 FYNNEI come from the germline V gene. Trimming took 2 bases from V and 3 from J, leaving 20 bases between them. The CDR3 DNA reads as TGTGCCAGCAGTGAATCGAGAACTTTACGGGGGAACAATCAGCCCCAGCATTTT. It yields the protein CASSESRTLRGNNQPQHF.

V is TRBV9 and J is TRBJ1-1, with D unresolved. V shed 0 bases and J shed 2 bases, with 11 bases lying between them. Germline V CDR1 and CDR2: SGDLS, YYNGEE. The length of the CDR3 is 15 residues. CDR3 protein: CASSVGPGINTEAFF. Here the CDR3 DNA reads TGTGCCAGCAGCGTAGGGCCAGGAATAAACACTGAAGCTTTCTTT. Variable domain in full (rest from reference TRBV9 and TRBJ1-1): DSGVTQTPKHLITATGQRVTLRCSPRSGDLSVYWYQQSLDQGLQFLIQYYNGEERAKGNILERFSAQQFPDLHSELNLSSLELGDSALYFCASSVGPGINTEAFFGQGTRLTVV.

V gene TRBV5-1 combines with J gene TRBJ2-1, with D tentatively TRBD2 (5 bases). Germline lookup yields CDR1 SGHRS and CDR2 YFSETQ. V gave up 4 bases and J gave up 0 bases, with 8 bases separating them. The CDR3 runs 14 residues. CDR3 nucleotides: TGCGCCAGCAGCGGGAGACCCTCCTACAATGAGCAGTTCTTC. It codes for CASSGRPSYNEQFF.

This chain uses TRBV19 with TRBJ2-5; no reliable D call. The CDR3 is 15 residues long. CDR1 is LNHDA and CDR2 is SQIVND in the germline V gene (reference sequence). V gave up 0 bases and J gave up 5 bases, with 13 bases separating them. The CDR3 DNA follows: TGTGCCAGTAGTATAGATCCATGGGGTAGGGAGACCCAGTACTTC. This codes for CASSIDPWGRETQYF.

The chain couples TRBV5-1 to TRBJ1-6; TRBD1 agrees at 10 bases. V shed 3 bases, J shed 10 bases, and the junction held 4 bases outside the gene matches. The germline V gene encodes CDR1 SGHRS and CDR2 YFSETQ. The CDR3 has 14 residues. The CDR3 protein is CASSSRDRGSPLHF. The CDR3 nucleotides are TGCGCCAGCAGCTCCCGGGACAGGGGATCACCCCTCCACTTT. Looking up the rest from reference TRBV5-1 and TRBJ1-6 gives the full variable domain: KAGVTQTPRYLIKTRGQQVTLSCSPISGHRSVSWYQQTPGQGLQFLFEYFSETQRNKGNFPGRFSGRQFSNSRSEMNVSTLELGDSALYLCASSSRDRGSPLHFGNGTRLTVT.

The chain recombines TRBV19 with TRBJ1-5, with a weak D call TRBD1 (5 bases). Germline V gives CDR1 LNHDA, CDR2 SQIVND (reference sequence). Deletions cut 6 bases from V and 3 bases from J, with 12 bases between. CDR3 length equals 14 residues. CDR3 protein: CASRMAGTNQPQHF. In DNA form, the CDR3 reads TGTGCCAGTAGAATGGCAGGGACCAATCAGCCCCAGCATTTT.

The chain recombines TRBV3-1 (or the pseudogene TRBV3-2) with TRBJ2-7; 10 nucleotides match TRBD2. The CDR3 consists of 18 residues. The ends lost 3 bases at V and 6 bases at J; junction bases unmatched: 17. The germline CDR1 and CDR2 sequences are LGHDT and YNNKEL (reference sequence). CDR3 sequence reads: CASSHNSGGPYRTGEQYF. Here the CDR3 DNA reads TGTGCCAGCAGCCATAATAGCGGGGGGCCCTACCGGACCGGCGAGCAGTACTTC.

The CDR3 DNA is TGCGCCAGCAGCTTGGCGTTGCAGGGGACAGATACGCAGTATTTT. It codes for CASSLALQGTDTQYF. This chain links TRBV5-1 with TRBJ2-3; D possibly corresponds to TRBD1 (6 bases). Germline-derived CDR1 and CDR2 are SGHRS and YFSETQ. This CDR3 has 15 amino acids. Trimming left V 0 bases short and J 3 bases short, with 11 bases between.

Here the CDR3 DNA reads TGTGCCAGCAGCTTAGGGGGGACAGATAATTCACCCCTCCACTTT. Translating gives CASSLGGTDNSPLHF. This chain uses TRBV7-2 with TRBJ1-6, with 7 bases fitting TRBD1. CDR3 length equals 15 residues. The V segment lost 1 base and the J segment 5 bases; nucleotides outside the gene matches: 2. From germline, CDR1 is SGHTA and CDR2 FQGNSA. Complete variable domain (other parts from reference TRBV7-2 and TRBJ1-6): GAGVSQSPSNKVTEKGKDVELRCDPISGHTALYWYRQSLGQGLEFLIYFQGNSAPDKSGLPSDRFSAERTGGSVSTLTIQRTQQEDSAVYLCASSLGGTDNSPLHFGNGTRLTVT.

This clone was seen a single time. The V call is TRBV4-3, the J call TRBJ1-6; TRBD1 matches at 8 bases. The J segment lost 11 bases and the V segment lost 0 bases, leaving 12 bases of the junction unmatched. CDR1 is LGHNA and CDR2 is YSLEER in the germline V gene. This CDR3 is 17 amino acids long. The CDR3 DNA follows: TGCGCCAGCAGCCAAGATAATGTGGGACAGGAATTTCCACCCCTCCACTTT. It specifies CASSQDNVGQEFPPLHF.

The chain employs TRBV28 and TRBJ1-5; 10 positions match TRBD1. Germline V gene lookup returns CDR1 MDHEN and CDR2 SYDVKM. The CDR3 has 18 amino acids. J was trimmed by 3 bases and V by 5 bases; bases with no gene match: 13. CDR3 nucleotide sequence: TGTGCCAGCAGTGCCGCCGGTGGGACAGGGGCCTTCAATCAGCCCCAGCATTTT. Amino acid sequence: CASSAAGGTGAFNQPQHF.

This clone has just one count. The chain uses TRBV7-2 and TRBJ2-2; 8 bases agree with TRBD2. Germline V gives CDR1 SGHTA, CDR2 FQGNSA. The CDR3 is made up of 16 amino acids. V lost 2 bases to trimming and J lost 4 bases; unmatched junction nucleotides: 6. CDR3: CASSLIAGGGTGELFF. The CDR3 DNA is TGTGCCAGCAGCTTAATCGCGGGAGGCGGCACCGGGGAGCTGTTTTTT.

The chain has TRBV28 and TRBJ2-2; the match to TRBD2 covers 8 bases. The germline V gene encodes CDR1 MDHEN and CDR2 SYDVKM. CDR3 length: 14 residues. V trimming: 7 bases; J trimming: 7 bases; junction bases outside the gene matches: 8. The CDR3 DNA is TGTGCCAGCATTTCGGGGGGGCTGGTCGGGGAGCTGTTTTTT. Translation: CASISGGLVGELFF.

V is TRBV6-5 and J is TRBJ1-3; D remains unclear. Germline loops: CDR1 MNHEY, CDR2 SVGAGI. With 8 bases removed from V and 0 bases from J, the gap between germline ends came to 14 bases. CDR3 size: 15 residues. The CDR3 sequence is CASRLLALSGNTIYF. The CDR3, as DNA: TGTGCCAGCCGCCTTTTGGCTCTCTCTGGAAACACCATATATTTT.

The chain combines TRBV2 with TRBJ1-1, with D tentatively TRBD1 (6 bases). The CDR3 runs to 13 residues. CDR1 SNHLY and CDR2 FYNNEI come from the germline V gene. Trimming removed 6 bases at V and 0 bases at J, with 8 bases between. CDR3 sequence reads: CASRDSLNTEAFF. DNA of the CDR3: TGTGCCAGCAGGGACAGCTTGAACACTGAAGCTTTCTTT.

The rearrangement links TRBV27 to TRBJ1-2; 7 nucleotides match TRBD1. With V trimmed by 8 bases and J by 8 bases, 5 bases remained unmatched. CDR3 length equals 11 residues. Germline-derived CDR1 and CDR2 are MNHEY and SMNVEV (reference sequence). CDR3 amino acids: CASADRRGYTF. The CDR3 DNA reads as TGTGCCAGCGCGGACAGGAGAGGCTACACCTTC.

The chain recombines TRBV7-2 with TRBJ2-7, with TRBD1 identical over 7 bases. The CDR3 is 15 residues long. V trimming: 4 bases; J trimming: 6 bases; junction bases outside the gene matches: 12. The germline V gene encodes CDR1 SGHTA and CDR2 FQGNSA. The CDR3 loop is CASSSTRTGSLEQYF. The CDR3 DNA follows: TGTGCCAGCAGCTCCACTCGGACAGGATCTCTCGAGCAGTACTTC.

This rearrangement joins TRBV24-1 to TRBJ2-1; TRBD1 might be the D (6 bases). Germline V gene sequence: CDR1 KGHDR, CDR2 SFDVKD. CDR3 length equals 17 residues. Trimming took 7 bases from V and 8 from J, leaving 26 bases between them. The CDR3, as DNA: TGTGCCACCAGCGGCTCTACCCCTCAGGGGCGGCTCGATGAGCAGTTCTTC. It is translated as CATSGSTPQGRLDEQFF.

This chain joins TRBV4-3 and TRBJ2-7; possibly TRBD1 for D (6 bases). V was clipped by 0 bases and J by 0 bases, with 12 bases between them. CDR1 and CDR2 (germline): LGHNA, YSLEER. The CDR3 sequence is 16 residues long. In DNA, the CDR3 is TGCGCCAGCAGCCAAGATTTACCGGACAGCTCCTACGAGCAGTACTTC. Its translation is CASSQDLPDSSYEQYF.

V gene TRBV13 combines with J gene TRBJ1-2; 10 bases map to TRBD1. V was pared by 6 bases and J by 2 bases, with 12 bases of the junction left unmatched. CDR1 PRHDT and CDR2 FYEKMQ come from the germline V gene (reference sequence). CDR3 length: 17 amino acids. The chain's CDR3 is CASSISPGQGRNYGYTF. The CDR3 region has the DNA TGTGCCAGCAGTATATCTCCGGGACAGGGGCGAAACTATGGCTACACCTTC.

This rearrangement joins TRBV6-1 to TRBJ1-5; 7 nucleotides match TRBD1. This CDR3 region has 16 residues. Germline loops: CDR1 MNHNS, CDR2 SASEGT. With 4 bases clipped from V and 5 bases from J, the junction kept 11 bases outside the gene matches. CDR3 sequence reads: CASSATVQQGYQPQHF. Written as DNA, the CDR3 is TGTGCCAGCAGTGCAACAGTACAACAGGGGTATCAGCCCCAGCATTTT.

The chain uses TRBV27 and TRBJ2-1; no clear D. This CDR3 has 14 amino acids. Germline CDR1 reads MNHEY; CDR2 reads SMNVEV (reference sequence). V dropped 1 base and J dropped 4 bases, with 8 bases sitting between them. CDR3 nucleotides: TGTGCCAGCAGTTTATTTTCCAGTTACAATGAGCAGTTCTTC. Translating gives CASSLFSSYNEQFF.

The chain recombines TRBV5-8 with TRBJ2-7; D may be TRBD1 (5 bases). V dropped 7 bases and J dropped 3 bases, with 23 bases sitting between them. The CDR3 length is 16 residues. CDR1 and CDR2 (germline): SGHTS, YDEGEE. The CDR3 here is CASVPAAREIFYEQYV. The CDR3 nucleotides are TGTGCCAGCGTCCCTGCGGCCAGGGAAATCTTCTACGAGCAGTACGTC.

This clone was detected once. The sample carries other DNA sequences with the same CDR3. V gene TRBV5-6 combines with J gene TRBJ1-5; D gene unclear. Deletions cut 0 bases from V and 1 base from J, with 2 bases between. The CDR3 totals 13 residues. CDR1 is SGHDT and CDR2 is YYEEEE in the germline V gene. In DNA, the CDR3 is TGTGCCAGCAGCTTGGGCAGCAATCAGCCCCAGCATTTT. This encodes CASSLGSNQPQHF. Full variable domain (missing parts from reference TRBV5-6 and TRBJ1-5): DAGVTQSPTHLIKTRGQQVTLRCSPKSGHDTVSWYQQALGQGPQFIFQYYEEEERQRGNFPDRFSGHQFPNYSSELNVNALLLGDSALYLCASSLGSNQPQHFGDGTRLSIL.